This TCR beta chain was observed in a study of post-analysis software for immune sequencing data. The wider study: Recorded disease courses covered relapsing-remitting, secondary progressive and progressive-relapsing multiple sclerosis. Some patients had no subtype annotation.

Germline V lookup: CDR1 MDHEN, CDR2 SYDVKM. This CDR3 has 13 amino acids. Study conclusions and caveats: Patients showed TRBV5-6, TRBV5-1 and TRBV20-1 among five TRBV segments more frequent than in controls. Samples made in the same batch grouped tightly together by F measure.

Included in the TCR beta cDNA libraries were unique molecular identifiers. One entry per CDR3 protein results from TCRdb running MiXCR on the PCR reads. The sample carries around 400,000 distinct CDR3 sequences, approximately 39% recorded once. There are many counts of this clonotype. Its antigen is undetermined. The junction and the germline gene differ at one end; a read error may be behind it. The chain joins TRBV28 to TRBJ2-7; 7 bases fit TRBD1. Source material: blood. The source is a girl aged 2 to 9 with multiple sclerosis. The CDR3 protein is CASSWDSTYEQYF. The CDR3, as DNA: TGCGCCAGCAGCTGGGACAGCACCTACGAGCAGTACTTC.